Sequencing of this T cell receptor beta chain was carried out in a study of T cells in localized non-small cell lung cancer. Trimming took 4 bases from V and 5 from J; bases not matched to a gene: 12. CDR1 is MRHNA, CDR2 SNTAGT, per germline. The CDR3 is 19 amino acids. Study findings and constraints: A raised T cell density in blood coincided with lengthier overall survival. Median 57 top-100 tumor clones were shared with paired adjacent lung. Uninvolved adjacent lung showed the highest T cell clonality, exceeding tumor.

Using immunoSEQ multiplex PCR, the repertoire was profiled, and TCRdb retains in-frame clones only, with some absent. Of 65,000 to 90,000 clones detected, over 60% appear once; the ten largest clones hold approximately 21%. About this clone itself: The antigen is not known.

The chain joins TRBV6-4 to TRBJ2-2; 14 bases are a match to TRBD2. The clonotype comes from a man aged 35 to 69 with stage II squamous cell lung carcinoma. This specimen consisted of PBMCs, obtained before any cancer treatment. The CDR3 nucleotides read TGTGCCAGCAGTGGAGTACGACTAGCGGGAGGGCGGGATACCGGGGAGCTGTTTTTT. The encoded protein is CASSGVRLAGGRDTGELFF.